What follows describes a single T cell receptor (beta chain). This record belongs to a study of blood T cells in healthy people across ages. Through a sample-barcoded 5' primer and a J-beta primer mix, a second PCR was run for about 6 to 12 cycles. TCRdb passed the 5' RACE reads through MiXCR, listing each CDR3 protein once. The sample gives about 1.6 million distinct CDR3 sequences, 34% of which show up once; about 11% is in the top ten. In germline, CDR1 is SGHRS, CDR2 YFSETQ. Trimming removed 1 base from V and 1 base from J, with 10 bases in between. The CDR3 consists of 15 residues. This receptor was identified in a woman in her thirties in good health. The chain employs TRBV5-1 and TRBJ2-3; D unclear. Source material: blood. The CDR3 sequence is CASSLRSPGTDTQYF. Here the CDR3 DNA reads TGCGCCAGCAGCTTGCGTTCCCCCGGCACAGATACGCAGTATTTT.